This paragraph reports one T cell receptor (beta chain). The target antigen is unknown. The junction departs from the called germline gene at one end, perhaps through a read error. The CDR3 has 21 residues. In germline, CDR1 is MNHNY, CDR2 SVGAGI (reference sequence). Unsorted whole blood supplied the blood RNA, and germline DNA was isolated too. Starting material of approximately 500 ng total RNA yielded TCR beta cDNA via a constant-region primer. Slightly modified ARM-PCR with three nested multiplex PCR rounds yielded TCR beta libraries. Primers for the first two PCR rounds were TRBV1-TRBV30 forward primers and a C-beta reverse primer (around 10 cycles per round). TCRdb ran MiXCR on the multiplex PCR reads and lists one entry per CDR3 protein. The sample has 330,000 or so distinct CDR3 sequences, roughly 61% seen once; the top ten hold about 6.3%. This sample stems from a study of tumor-infiltrating lymphocytes in primary liver carcinoma. As for the study in general: Patients' primary liver carcinoma was surgically resected. Tumors were stage T1-T3 N0M0, about 4 to 10 cm across.

General study points: Tumor region pairs showed greater overlap than either tumor-adjacent or tumor-blood pairs did.

The sample was peripheral blood. The receptor was isolated from a man aged 35-49 years with primary liver carcinoma and hepatitis B virus infection. This chain links TRBV6-6 with TRBJ2-1, with 7 bases fitting TRBD2. The CDR3 DNA reads as TGTGCCAGCAGTTACTCGGGAGGGGCCCGCCTGGGGAAGAGCTCCTACATTGAGCAGTTCTTC. Translating gives CASSYSGGARLGKSSYIEQFF.